This T cell receptor beta chain was observed in a study of PD-L1 blockade in urothelial cancer. About the research overall: The patients first took atezolizumab in 2014, receiving 1,200 mg intravenously every 3 weeks. The number of prior chemotherapy regimens per patient was 0 to 3.

V lost 2 bases, J lost 3 bases, and 6 bases stayed unmatched. Germline assignment: CDR1 SGHNT and CDR2 YYREEE (reference sequence). The length of the CDR3 is 16 residues. This clone was counted a single time. Sampling of each patient yielded between 1 and 8 specimens, collected pretreatment and on-treatment. Synthetic spike-ins, TCR analog templates, were added into each PCR. Produced via immunoSEQ multiplex PCR; TCRdb's table is partial and in-frame only. The sample consists of 40,000 or so clones, approximately 83% of them appearing once. The receptor was isolated from a man between 60 and 75 years old with urothelial cancer. The specimen was PBMCs, collected around atezolizumab (anti-PD-L1) treatment. This rearrangement joins TRBV5-4 to TRBJ2-3; 10 nucleotides match TRBD2. This chain's CDR3 is CASSLRAGGITDTQYF. Written as DNA, the CDR3 is TGTGCCAGCAGCTTACGAGCGGGGGGGATAACAGATACGCAGTATTTT. The full variable domain, its missing parts supplied by reference TRBV5-4 and TRBJ2-3, is ETGVTQSPTHLIKTRGQQVTLRCSSQSGHNTVSWYQQALGQGPQFIFQYYREEENGRGNFPPRFSGLQFPNYSSELNVNALELDDSALYLCASSLRAGGITDTQYFGPGTRLTVL.